This entry concerns a single T cell receptor beta chain. The repertoire was sequenced with immunoSEQ multiplex PCR; TCRdb's copy has only in-frame clones and lacks some. This table has about 67,000 clones, around 73% appearing once. V was trimmed by 0 bases and J by 7 bases, leaving 9 bases between them. Germline V gene sequence: CDR1 MGHRA, CDR2 YSYEKL. The CDR3 spans 13 residues. This sample is part of a study of PD-1 blockade in mismatch repair-deficient tumors. Study-level information: Patients had about 13 mismatch repair-deficient cancer types and were previously treated and progressing.

PCR or immunohistochemistry showed mismatch repair deficiency in every enrolled patient. The sequencing here drew on peripheral blood, taken 2 weeks after starting pembrolizumab. The chain joins TRBV4-1 to TRBJ1-2; no firm D call. The clonotype comes from an adult with mismatch repair-deficient cancer. CDR3 coding DNA: TGCGCCAGCAGCCAAGATCCCACAGCTGGCTACACCTTC. Translation: CASSQDPTAGYTF.